The next 30 T cell receptor beta chains were all read from a single sample in a study of cytomegalovirus exposure and HLA in healthy donors. Researchers ran the PCR with 60 Vbeta and 13 Jbeta primers. Data came from immunoSEQ multiplex PCR; TCRdb stores just in-frame clones and leaves some out. Of under 200,000 clones in the sample, 77% are singletons; the top ten hold around 3.1%. The material sequenced was PBMCs. The receptor source for this set is a female donor in good health and CMV-seronegative.

The gene calls are TRBV11-2 and TRBJ1-3; D is undetermined. Per germline, CDR1 SGHAT and CDR2 FQNNGV. The CDR3 totals 13 residues. V was trimmed by 5 bases and J by 1 base, leaving 6 bases between them. The chain's CDR3 is CASSRVSGNTIYF. The CDR3, as DNA: TGTGCCAGCAGCCGGGTTTCTGGAAACACCATATATTTT.

The chain has TRBV6-6 and TRBJ2-1; no reliable D call. The germline CDR1 and CDR2 sequences are MNHNY and SVGAGI (reference sequence). Trimming pared 0 bases from V and 6 bases from J, leaving 9 bases between. The CDR3 length is 14 residues. CDR3 protein: CASSYSTASNEQFF. CDR3 in DNA: TGTGCCAGCAGTTACTCGACTGCCAGCAATGAGCAGTTCTTC.

CDR3 nucleotides: TGTGCCAGCAGCTTAATGGCAGGGGCTGGAAACACCATATATTTT. This gives the protein CASSLMAGAGNTIYF. This chain links TRBV7-2 with TRBJ1-3; tentatively, D is TRBD1 (6 bases). Germline assignment: CDR1 SGHTA and CDR2 FQGNSA. V lost 2 bases and J lost 2, with 10 bases in between. CDR3 length: 15 residues. The full variable domain, its missing parts supplied by reference TRBV7-2 and TRBJ1-3, is GAGVSQSPSNKVTEKGKDVELRCDPISGHTALYWYRQSLGQGLEFLIYFQGNSAPDKSGLPSDRFSAERTGGSVSTLTIQRTQQEDSAVYLCASSLMAGAGNTIYFGEGSWLTVV.

This clone was counted between two and nine times. The rearrangement uses TRBV2 and TRBJ2-2; no clear D gene. Germline CDR1 SNHLY, CDR2 FYNNEI. The length of the CDR3 is 13 residues. Trimming removed 7 bases at V and 6 bases at J, with 12 bases between. Here the CDR3 DNA reads TGTGCCAGCAACCCCGCAGGATCCGGGGAGCTGTTTTTT. This encodes CASNPAGSGELFF.

This clone was seen a single time. A much larger clonotype is one base distant, so this may be a read error. This rearrangement joins TRBV5-4 to TRBJ1-2; no firm D call. The CDR3 has 12 amino acids. Germline CDR1 reads SGHNT; CDR2 reads YYREEE (reference sequence). Trimming removed 1 base from V and 3 bases from J, with 4 bases in between. In DNA form, the CDR3 reads TGTGCCAGCAGCTTGACAGACTATGGCTACACCTTC. Residues: CASSLTDYGYTF.

The rearrangement joins TRBV14 to TRBJ2-1; tentative D call: TRBD2 (6 bases). V was clipped by 4 bases and J by 8 bases, with 18 bases between them. CDR3 length equals 15 residues. CDR1 and CDR2 (germline): SGHDN, FVKESK. CDR3 nucleotides: TGTGCCAGCAGCCCACTAGCCGGGAGAGGCGATGAGCAGTTCTTC. Residues: CASSPLAGRGDEQFF.

In its sample, this clone was seen a few times. The V call is TRBV10-2, the J call TRBJ1-4, with D tentatively TRBD1 (5 bases). Trimming removed 3 bases at V and 8 bases at J, with 16 bases between. Germline V gene data show CDR1 as WSHSY and CDR2 as SAAADI. The CDR3 spans 15 residues. CDR3 DNA: TGCGCCAGCAGTGAAAAGGCAGGGATTGGGGAAAAACTGTTTTTT. It codes for CASSEKAGIGEKLFF.

The J gene is TRBJ2-3, the V gene TRBV11-2; TRBD2 matches at 9 bases. The ends lost 1 base at V and 0 bases at J; junction bases unmatched: 8. The CDR3 has 18 residues. CDR1 SGHAT and CDR2 FQNNGV come from the germline V gene. The CDR3 spells CASSLGGLTSGSTDTQYF. CDR3 sequence (DNA): TGTGCCAGCAGCTTAGGAGGTTTGACTAGCGGTAGCACAGATACGCAGTATTTT.

V is TRBV4-2 and J is TRBJ2-2; 11 positions agree with TRBD1. The germline CDR1 and CDR2 sequences are LGHNA and YNFKEQ. Trimming removed 4 bases from V and 5 bases from J; junction bases left unmatched: 9. The CDR3 consists of 17 residues. This CDR3 reads CASSLHGQGALTGELFF. The CDR3 DNA reads TGTGCCAGCAGCCTGCACGGACAGGGGGCCCTAACCGGGGAGCTGTTTTTT.

The V and J genes are TRBV30 and TRBJ2-1; 14 bases are shared with TRBD2. This CDR3 spans 19 amino acids. Per the germline V gene, CDR1 is GTSNPN and CDR2 is SVGIG (reference sequence). The trim removed 4 bases at V and 4 bases at J, leaving 15 bases unmatched. The CDR3 DNA is TGTGCCTGGACGAGGGCGGGACTAGCGGGGGCGGCGGGTTACAATGAGCAGTTCTTC. Its translation: CAWTRAGLAGAAGYNEQFF.

The rearrangement links TRBV6-6 to TRBJ1-1; no clear D. The germline V gene encodes CDR1 MNHNY and CDR2 SVGAGI (reference sequence). The germline V and J ends were trimmed by 2 bases and 4 bases, with 14 bases remaining between them. The CDR3 loop spans 15 amino acids. The CDR3 sequence: CASSYRDGVATEAFF. DNA of the CDR3: TGTGCCAGCAGTTACCGGGATGGGGTAGCCACTGAAGCTTTCTTT.

The chain uses TRBV27 and TRBJ2-7; no firm D call. V dropped 2 bases and J dropped 2 bases, with 7 bases sitting between them. The CDR3 sequence is 13 residues long. CDR1 is MNHEY and CDR2 is SMNVEV in the germline V gene (reference sequence). The CDR3 region is CASSLAVPYEQYF. Here the CDR3 DNA reads TGTGCCAGCAGTTTAGCGGTGCCCTACGAGCAGTACTTC.

The chain joins TRBV7-2 to TRBJ2-1, with a weak D call TRBD1 (5 bases). Germline V gene data show CDR1 as SGHTA and CDR2 as FQGNSA. Between the trimmed V and J ends, which lost 2 bases and 10 bases, there was a span of 18 bases. This CDR3 has 15 amino acids. The CDR3 here is CASSLTGLARQEQFF. CDR3 bases: TGTGCCAGCAGCTTAACAGGCTTAGCCCGCCAGGAGCAGTTCTTC.

The chain carries TRBV28 and TRBJ2-3, with a tentative D call TRBD2 (5 bases). This CDR3 has 13 residues. Trimming left V 6 bases short and J 6 bases short, with 13 bases between. Germline lookup yields CDR1 MDHEN and CDR2 SYDVKM. The CDR3, as DNA: TGTGCCAGCAGAATAGATAGCGTGGATACGCAGTATTTT. Residues: CASRIDSVDTQYF. The full variable domain, completed using reference TRBV28 and TRBJ2-3, is DVKVTQSSRYLVKRTGEKVFLECVQDMDHENMFWYRQDPGLGLRLIYFSYDVKMKEKGDIPEGYSVSREKKERFSLILESASTNQTSMYLCASRIDSVDTQYFGPGTRLTVL.

Concerning this clone: At one boundary the junction diverges from the germline segment, which might be a read error. The CDR3 is CSSSQMRGNNEKLFF. CDR3 DNA: TGTTCCAGCAGCCAGATGAGAGGCAATAATGAAAAACTGTTTTTT. This chain uses TRBV7-9 with TRBJ1-4; D is uncertain. Germline values: CDR1 SEHNR, CDR2 FQNEAQ (reference sequence). The CDR3 sequence is 15 residues long.

The chain joins TRBV2 to TRBJ1-6; the match to TRBD1 covers 10 bases. Germline loops: CDR1 SNHLY, CDR2 FYNNEI. The CDR3 totals 17 residues. J was trimmed by 5 bases and V by 6 bases; bases with no gene match: 10. As DNA, the CDR3 is TGTGCCAGCAGGCGCCCTCGACAGGGGGCAGATAATTCACCCCTCCACTTT. It codes for CASRRPRQGADNSPLHF.

This chain joins TRBV7-2 and TRBJ1-4; 8 positions agree with TRBD1. With V trimmed by 2 bases and J by 7 bases, 6 bases remained unmatched. Germline V gives CDR1 SGHTA, CDR2 FQGNSA. The CDR3 is 15 amino acids. This CDR3 is CASSLSAGGGEKLFF. In DNA, the CDR3 is TGTGCCAGCAGCTTATCAGCAGGGGGCGGTGAAAAACTGTTTTTT.

The chain links TRBV6-1 to TRBJ1-5, with D hard to call. In germline, CDR1 is MNHNS, CDR2 SASEGT. The V and J ends lost 4 bases and 3 bases respectively, with 19 bases between them. The CDR3 spans 17 residues. CDR3 DNA: TGTGCCAGCAGTGCACCGGTTGAAGGAGCAGACAATCAGCCCCAGCATTTT. This translates into CASSAPVEGADNQPQHF.

The rearrangement uses TRBV11-2 and TRBJ2-1; 10 bases are shared with TRBD1. CDR1 SGHAT and CDR2 FQNNGV come from the germline V gene. After removal of 6 bases from V and 4 bases from J, the junction contained 6 bases not matched to a gene. This CDR3 spans 15 amino acids. This chain's CDR3 is CASSQDRGGYNEQFF. The CDR3 bases are TGTGCCAGCAGTCAGGACAGGGGGGGATACAATGAGCAGTTCTTC.

This clone has more than one count but fewer than ten. The chain employs TRBV25-1 and TRBJ2-1; 14 nucleotides agree with TRBD2. The V gene end was trimmed by 5 bases and the J gene end by 7 bases; junction bases not matched to a gene: 7. CDR1 is MGHDK and CDR2 is SYGVNS in the germline V gene. The CDR3 runs 16 residues. The chain's CDR3 is CASSPGLAGGVNEQFF. The CDR3 DNA is TGTGCCAGCAGTCCTGGACTAGCGGGAGGAGTTAATGAGCAGTTCTTC.

The chain links TRBV5-1 to TRBJ1-2; 10 positions match TRBD1. Germline trimming cut 5 bases from V and 9 bases from J; bases unmatched to any gene: 7. Germline V gene lookup returns CDR1 SGHRS and CDR2 YFSETQ. The CDR3 length is 13 residues. In DNA form, the CDR3 reads TGCGCCAGCAGGACCGGGACAGGGGACAGCTACACCTTC. It translates to CASRTGTGDSYTF.

This chain uses TRBV6-1 with TRBJ2-7, with TRBD2 matching over 10 bases. Germline CDR1 MNHNS, CDR2 SASEGT. Trimming at V came to 7 bases and at J to 2 bases, leaving 8 bases not matched to a gene. CDR3 length: 15 residues. The CDR3, as DNA: TGTGCCAGCATAGCTAGCGGGAGAGGTACCTACGAGCAGTACTTC. Amino acids: CASIASGRGTYEQYF.

This CDR3 is CASSTPGLAGLIYEQYF. CDR3 DNA: TGTGCCAGCAGTACACCGGGACTAGCGGGGCTCATCTACGAGCAGTACTTC. V and J are TRBV28 and TRBJ2-7, with 13 positions matching TRBD2. The length of the CDR3 is 17 residues. From germline, CDR1 is MDHEN and CDR2 SYDVKM. Germline trimming cut 5 bases from V and 3 bases from J; bases unmatched to any gene: 10.

There are a few counts of this clone. This chain connects TRBV27 to TRBJ2-5; 7 nucleotides align to TRBD1. The J call is doubtful: the DNA matches TRBJ2-7 better. The germline V gene encodes CDR1 MNHEY and CDR2 SMNVEV (reference sequence). The CDR3 contains 15 residues. In DNA, the CDR3 is TGTGCCAGCAGTTTGGCCGGGACAGCCGACTACGAGCAGTACTTC. It yields the protein CASSLAGTADYEQYF.

Here the CDR3 reads CASSLRNEQFF. The CDR3 DNA follows: TGTGCCAGCAGTTTACGTAATGAGCAGTTCTTC. This chain uses TRBV28 with TRBJ2-1, with D hard to call. The germline gives CDR1 MDHEN, CDR2 SYDVKM. The CDR3 loop spans 11 amino acids. V was shortened by 2 bases and J by 7 bases, with 3 bases between the two germline ends. The full variable domain, rest sourced from reference TRBV28 and TRBJ2-1, is DVKVTQSSRYLVKRTGEKVFLECVQDMDHENMFWYRQDPGLGLRLIYFSYDVKMKEKGDIPEGYSVSREKKERFSLILESASTNQTSMYLCASSLRNEQFFGPGTRLTVL.

The rearrangement joins TRBV30 to TRBJ1-4, with 7 nucleotides matching TRBD1. CDR1 GTSNPN and CDR2 SVGIG come from the germline V gene (reference sequence). J gave up 3 bases and V 5 bases, and 9 bases lay outside the gene matches. The CDR3 has 15 residues. The CDR3 coding sequence is TGTGCCTGGGGAGCCGTCAGGGGGTCTAATGAAAAACTGTTTTTT. This translates into CAWGAVRGSNEKLFF.

The rearrangement joins TRBV6-6 to TRBJ1-2; D is unresolved. CDR3 length equals 12 residues. Germline V gene data show CDR1 as MNHNY and CDR2 as SVGAGI (reference sequence). Trimming took 3 bases from V and 6 from J, leaving 8 bases between them. The CDR3 loop reads CASSYVENGYTF. CDR3 DNA sequence: TGTGCCAGCAGTTATGTCGAGAATGGCTACACCTTC.

This clone was counted only a few times. V usage is TRBV6-5 and J usage is TRBJ2-7; 7 bases align to TRBD1. Per germline, CDR1 MNHEY and CDR2 SVGAGI. J lost 2 bases, V lost 0 bases, and 4 bases had no gene match. This CDR3 spans 15 amino acids. In DNA, the CDR3 is TGTGCCAGCAGTTACTCTGGGGACAGTCCCTACGAGCAGTACTTC. Translating it yields CASSYSGDSPYEQYF.

About this clone: In the same sample, other DNA sequences code for this CDR3. The genes are TRBV2 and TRBJ2-5; 11 bases are a match to TRBD2. V shed 5 bases, J shed 2 bases, and the junction held 1 base outside the gene matches. Looked up from germline, CDR1 is SNHLY and CDR2 is FYNNEI. The CDR3 runs to 14 residues. The CDR3 loop is CASSRTSGQETQYF. As DNA, the CDR3 is TGTGCCAGCAGTAGGACTAGCGGGCAAGAGACCCAGTACTTC.

The chain combines TRBV14 with TRBJ2-7; 10 positions agree with TRBD2. The CDR3 covers 18 residues. The V segment lost 4 bases and the J segment 0 bases; nucleotides outside the gene matches: 12. Germline values: CDR1 SGHDN, CDR2 FVKESK. In nucleotides, the CDR3 is TGTGCCAGCAGCCCCAGGGGCCGACTAGCGGGTCTCTCCTACGAGCAGTACTTC. Translation gives CASSPRGRLAGLSYEQYF.